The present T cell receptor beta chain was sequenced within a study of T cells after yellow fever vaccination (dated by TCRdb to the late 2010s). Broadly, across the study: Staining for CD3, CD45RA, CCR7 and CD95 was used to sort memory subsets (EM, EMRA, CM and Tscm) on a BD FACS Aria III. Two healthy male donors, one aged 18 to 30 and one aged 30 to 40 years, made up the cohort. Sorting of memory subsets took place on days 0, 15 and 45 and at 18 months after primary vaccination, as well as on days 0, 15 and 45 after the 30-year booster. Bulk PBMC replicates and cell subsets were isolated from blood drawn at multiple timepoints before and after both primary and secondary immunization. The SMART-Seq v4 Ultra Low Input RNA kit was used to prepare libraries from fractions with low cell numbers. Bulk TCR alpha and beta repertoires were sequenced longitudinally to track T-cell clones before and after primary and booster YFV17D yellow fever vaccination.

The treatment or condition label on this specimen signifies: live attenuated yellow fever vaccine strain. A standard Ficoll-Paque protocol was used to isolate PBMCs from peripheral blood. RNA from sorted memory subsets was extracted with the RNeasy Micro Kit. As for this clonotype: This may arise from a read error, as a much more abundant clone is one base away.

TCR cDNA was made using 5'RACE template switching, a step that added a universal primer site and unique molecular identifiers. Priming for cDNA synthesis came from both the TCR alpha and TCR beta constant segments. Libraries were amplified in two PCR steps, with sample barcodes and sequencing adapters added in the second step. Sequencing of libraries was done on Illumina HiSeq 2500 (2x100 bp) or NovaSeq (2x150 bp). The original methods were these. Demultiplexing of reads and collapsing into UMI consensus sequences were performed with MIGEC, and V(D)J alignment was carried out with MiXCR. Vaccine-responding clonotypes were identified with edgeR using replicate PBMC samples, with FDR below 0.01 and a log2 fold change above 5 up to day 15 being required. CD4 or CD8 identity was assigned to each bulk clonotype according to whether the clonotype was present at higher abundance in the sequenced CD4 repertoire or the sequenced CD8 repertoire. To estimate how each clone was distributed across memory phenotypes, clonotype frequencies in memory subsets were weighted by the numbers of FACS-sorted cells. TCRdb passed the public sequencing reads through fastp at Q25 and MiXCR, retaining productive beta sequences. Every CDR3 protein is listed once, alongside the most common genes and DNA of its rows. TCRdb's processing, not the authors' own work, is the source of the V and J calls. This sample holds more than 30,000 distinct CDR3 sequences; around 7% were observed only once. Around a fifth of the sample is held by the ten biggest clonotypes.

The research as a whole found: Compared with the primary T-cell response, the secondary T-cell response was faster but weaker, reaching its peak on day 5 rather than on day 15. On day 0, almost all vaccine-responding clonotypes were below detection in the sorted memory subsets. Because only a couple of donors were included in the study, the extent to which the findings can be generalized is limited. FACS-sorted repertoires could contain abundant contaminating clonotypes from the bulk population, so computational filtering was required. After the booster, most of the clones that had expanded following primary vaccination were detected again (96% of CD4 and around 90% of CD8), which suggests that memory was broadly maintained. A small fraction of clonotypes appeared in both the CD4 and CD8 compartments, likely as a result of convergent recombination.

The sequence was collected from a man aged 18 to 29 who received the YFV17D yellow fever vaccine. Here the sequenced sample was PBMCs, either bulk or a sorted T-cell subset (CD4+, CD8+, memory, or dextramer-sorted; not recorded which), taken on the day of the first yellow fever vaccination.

This receptor has the CDR3 CASAYPRSYNEQFF. The DNA sequence is given as TGCGCCAGCGCATACCCAAGATCCTACAATGAGCAGTTCTTC. The chain is encoded by TRBV5-1 joined to TRBJ2-1; no D gene can be assigned with confidence. As encoded in the germline V gene, CDR1 is SGHRS while CDR2 is YFSETQ. Between the V and J ends, shortened by 7 bases and 1 base respectively, the junction contains 12 bases. From cysteine to phenylalanine, the CDR3 is 14 amino acids long. Only the CDR3 DNA is retained, 42 bases long and in frame from the first base.